This T cell receptor (beta chain) was profiled in a study of cytotoxic CD8 clonotypes in ibrutinib-treated CLL. For the study at large: There were some 10 relapsed/refractory patients and more than 14 treatment-naive patients, and fewer than 18 were IGHV unmutated.

Profiling relied on immunoSEQ multiplex PCR, and the TCRdb table lists in-frame clones only, not all of them. This table holds some 150,000 clones, 77% found once. PBMCs were cryopreserved, and roughly 2 micrograms of genomic DNA from them went into TCR beta libraries. The study's findings and limits: Clonality went higher at ibrutinib response and then dropped back toward baseline at progression.

Trimming removed 0 bases at V and 1 base at J, with 9 bases between. Germline CDR1 and CDR2: KGHSH and LQKENI. The CDR3 covers 15 residues. As for this clone: Antigen: not known.

The genes are TRBV18 and TRBJ1-1, with D possibly TRBD1 on 5 matching bases. The sequences come from PBMCs, collected after 12 months of ibrutinib treatment. This clonotype was sampled from a human donor with chronic lymphocytic leukemia. CDR3 residues: CASSPPGRWNTEAFF. The CDR3, as DNA: TGTGCCAGCTCACCACCGGGACGGTGGAACACTGAAGCTTTCTTT.